The 30 T cell receptor beta chains below were found in one sample sequenced in a study of blood T cells in healthy people across ages. The use of a sample-barcoded 5' primer and a J-beta primer mix characterized a second PCR of roughly 6 to 11 cycles. TCRdb reprocessed the 5' RACE reads with MiXCR, giving one entry per CDR3 protein. The profile shows about 1.5 million distinct CDR3 sequences, about 45% of them singletons. Sequenced: blood. The receptors stem from a woman between 18 and 30 years old in good health.

This clonotype has a handful of counts. This rearrangement joins TRBV6-1 to TRBJ1-5; the D is unclear. The germline V gene has CDR1 MNHNS and CDR2 SASEGT. This CDR3 region has 13 residues. Deletions cut 6 bases from V and 0 bases from J, with 6 bases between. CDR3 residues: CASRPYSNQPQHF. Here the CDR3 DNA reads TGTGCCAGCAGGCCCTATAGCAATCAGCCCCAGCATTTT.

The V call is TRBV27, the J call TRBJ2-5; D is unclear. The CDR3 covers 14 residues. Germline-derived CDR1 and CDR2 are MNHEY and SMNVEV (reference sequence). Deletions cut 7 bases from V and 2 bases from J, with 14 bases between. DNA for the CDR3: TGTGCCAGCATTAGACACTCCAAGCAAGAGACCCAGTACTTC. Translation gives CASIRHSKQETQYF.

The chain combines TRBV24-1 with TRBJ2-4; D possibly corresponds to TRBD2 (5 bases). Trimming stripped 9 bases from V and 15 bases from J, with 23 bases between. The CDR3 extends over 13 amino acids. Looked up from germline, CDR1 is KGHDR and CDR2 is SFDVKD. Written as DNA, the CDR3 is TGTGCCACCGCCGGAGGCTCTGCGGAGACCCGGTACTTC. Residues: CATAGGSAETRYF.

The chain combines TRBV20-1 with TRBJ2-3; D is perhaps TRBD2 (5 bases). CDR3 length: 15 amino acids. The germline V gene has CDR1 DFQATT and CDR2 SNEGSKA (reference sequence). Trimming shortened V by 0 bases and J by 5 bases, and 15 bases separated the two germline ends. This CDR3 is CSARDLSGTRDTQYF. The CDR3 coding sequence is TGCAGTGCTAGAGATTTGAGCGGCACTCGAGATACGCAGTATTTT.

The rearrangement links TRBV29-1 to TRBJ2-1, with TRBD2 matching over 11 bases. The CDR3 is made up of 13 amino acids. V gave up 4 bases and J gave up 6 bases; unmatched junction bases: 2. CDR1 is SQVTM, CDR2 ANQGSEA, per germline. CDR3 sequence (DNA): TGCAGCGTTGCAGGACTAGCGGGCAATGAGCAGTTCTTC. This codes for CSVAGLAGNEQFF.

This clonotype appeared a few times. This rearrangement joins TRBV11-2 to TRBJ2-1; D remains ambiguous. Germline lookup yields CDR1 SGHAT and CDR2 FQNNGV. The germline V and J ends were trimmed by 2 bases and 5 bases, with 13 bases remaining between them. The CDR3 has 15 residues. The CDR3 DNA follows: TGTGCCAGCAGCTTATTAATCACAGAGAACAATGAGCAGTTCTTC. Amino acids: CASSLLITENNEQFF.

The chain has TRBV20-1 and TRBJ2-7, with 9 bases fitting TRBD1. This CDR3 comprises 16 residues. With 1 base clipped from V and 4 bases from J, the junction kept 11 bases outside the gene matches. In germline, CDR1 is DFQATT, CDR2 SNEGSKA (reference sequence). The CDR3 region is CSARGVPWDRDYEQYF. The CDR3 DNA reads as TGCAGTGCTAGAGGTGTCCCGTGGGACAGGGATTACGAGCAGTACTTC.

The chain employs TRBV4-3 and TRBJ2-5; a weak D match, TRBD1 (5 bases). CDR3 length: 15 amino acids. The V gene lost 0 bases and the J gene lost 11 bases, with 19 bases spanning the gap. The germline CDR1 and CDR2 sequences are LGHNA and YSLEER. CDR3 sequence reads: CASSQDNRPLNEQYF. Here the CDR3 DNA reads TGCGCCAGCAGCCAAGATAACAGGCCTCTCAATGAGCAGTACTTC.

The table lists this clonotype with a few counts. This chain links TRBV6-6 with TRBJ2-2, with a possible D match to TRBD2 (6 bases). The CDR3 has 15 amino acids. Germline V gene lookup returns CDR1 MNHNY and CDR2 SVGAGI (reference sequence). Trimming shortened V by 9 bases and J by 5 bases, and 19 bases separated the two germline ends. The CDR3 is CASSGVGRSTGELFF. The CDR3 nucleotides are TGTGCCAGTTCGGGGGTGGGCCGGAGTACCGGGGAGCTGTTTTTT.

V is TRBV6-4 and J is TRBJ2-7, with 8 bases identical to TRBD1. The CDR3 extends over 13 amino acids. V was clipped by 6 bases and J by 3 bases; unmatched bases: 4. Germline CDR1 and CDR2: MRHNA and SNTAGT. CDR3 DNA sequence: TGTGCCAGCAGAGTCACAGGGGGCTACGAGCAGTACTTC. Encoded protein: CASRVTGGYEQYF.

V and J are TRBV7-2 and TRBJ1-4; 7 bases agree with TRBD1. Germline assignment: CDR1 SGHTA and CDR2 FQGNSA. After removal of 5 bases from V and 8 bases from J, the junction contained 11 bases not matched to a gene. CDR3 size: 15 residues. The CDR3 reads CASSLQTGMREKLFF. Here the CDR3 DNA reads TGTGCCAGCAGCCTTCAGACAGGGATGAGAGAAAAACTGTTTTTT.

The chain joins TRBV27 to TRBJ2-5; 8 bases align to TRBD2. Germline CDR1 MNHEY, CDR2 SMNVEV (reference sequence). CDR3 length: 14 amino acids. Trimming cost V 6 bases and J 2 bases; bases outside gene matches: 5. The CDR3 DNA is TGTGCCAGCAGCTTTAGCGGGGAACAAGAGACCCAGTACTTC. Its protein product is CASSFSGEQETQYF.

The V gene is TRBV4-1, the J gene TRBJ2-3; 8 bases match TRBD2. V dropped 2 bases and J dropped 4; count of bases not matched to a gene: 5. The CDR3 is 15 residues long. Germline assignment: CDR1 MGHRA and CDR2 YSYEKL. The CDR3 spells CASSQIGGAPDTQYF. The CDR3 DNA reads TGCGCCAGCAGCCAAATCGGGGGGGCCCCAGATACGCAGTATTTT.

The chain is built from TRBV6-2 or TRBV6-3 and TRBJ2-5; no clear D gene. The CDR3 consists of 12 residues. V gave up 6 bases and J gave up 5 bases, with 10 bases separating them. CDR1 MNHEY and CDR2 SVGEGT come from the germline V gene. Here the CDR3 DNA reads TGTGCCAGCAGGCTACGGCGTGAGACCCAGTACTTC. Residues: CASRLRRETQYF.

Comment on this clonotype: A junction boundary mismatches the germline segment, possibly from a read error. CDR3 nucleotides: TGCAGTACTAGAGACTCTAACAATGAGCAGTTCTTC. As protein: CSTRDSNNEQFF. The chain combines TRBV20-1 with TRBJ2-1; D might be TRBD2 (5 bases). CDR3 length: 12 amino acids. Germline CDR1 is DFQATT and CDR2 is SNEGSKA (reference sequence).

The chain couples TRBV6-5 to TRBJ2-1, with 11 bases matching TRBD2. With 1 base clipped from V and 10 bases from J, the junction kept 12 bases outside the gene matches. The CDR3 spans 17 residues. Germline V gene sequence: CDR1 MNHEY, CDR2 SVGAGI. The CDR3 protein is CASSYWVFSGGAREQFF. CDR3 DNA sequence: TGTGCCAGCAGTTACTGGGTTTTTAGCGGGGGGGCCCGGGAGCAGTTCTTC.

This clonotype was counted at least ten times. The chain employs TRBV12-3 or TRBV12-4 and TRBJ2-5; D is unclear. The CDR3 runs 14 residues. The germline V and J ends were trimmed by 3 bases and 11 bases, with 19 bases remaining between them. The CDR3 DNA reads TGTGCCAGCAGTTTCGGGTGGGCGGTCCTTGGGCAGTACTTC. Its translation: CASSFGWAVLGQYF.

A few counts support this clonotype. V gene TRBV27 combines with J gene TRBJ2-7; D ambiguous. The V gene's germline CDR1 is MNHEY and CDR2 SMNVEV (reference sequence). Trimming stripped 0 bases from V and 2 bases from J, with 5 bases between. CDR3 length: 13 amino acids. CDR3 in amino acids: CASSLSVTYEQYF. CDR3 DNA sequence: TGTGCCAGCAGTTTATCGGTTACCTACGAGCAGTACTTC.

Concerning this clonotype itself: Mismatch with germline at one junction end may stem from a read error. The rearrangement joins TRBV18 to TRBJ2-1; D is tentatively TRBD1 or TRBD2 (5 bases each). Germline CDR1 reads KGHSH; CDR2 reads LQKENI. The CDR3 is 14 amino acids. In DNA form, the CDR3 reads TGTACCAGCTCACCCACGGGGACCTCCGATGAGCAGTTCTTC. It is translated as CTSSPTGTSDEQFF.

The CDR3 DNA reads TGCAGTGCTCCCAACGGGTTCGGCTACACCTTC. Amino acids: CSAPNGFGYTF. The V gene is TRBV20-1, the J gene TRBJ1-2; D is unresolved. In germline, CDR1 is DFQATT, CDR2 SNEGSKA (reference sequence). CDR3 length: 11 residues. V shed 5 bases and J shed 8 bases, with 12 bases lying between them.

In regard to this clonotype: An end of the junction differs from the germline gene, which may be a read error. This chain links TRBV7-2 with TRBJ2-1, with 10 bases identical to TRBD2. Germline-derived CDR1 and CDR2 are SGHTA and FQGNSA. The CDR3 is made up of 18 amino acids. The CDR3 nucleotides are TGTGCTAGCAGCTCTCGCTTTAGCGGGGGGAGCTCCTACAATGAGCAGGTCTTC. This gives the protein CASSSRFSGGSSYNEQVF.

V usage is TRBV7-3 and J usage is TRBJ1-2; maybe TRBD1 (6 bases). V was cut by 0 bases and J by 5 bases, with 13 bases left in between. Germline V lookup: CDR1 SGHTA, CDR2 FQGTGA. This CDR3 region has 15 residues. In DNA form, the CDR3 reads TGTGCCAGCAGCTTAACGCCGGGGCAGGGGTATGGCTACACCTTC. Protein product: CASSLTPGQGYGYTF.

Only one count was recorded for this clonotype. The V call is TRBV4-1, the J call TRBJ2-7; D might be TRBD1 (6 bases). The length of the CDR3 is 16 residues. CDR1 and CDR2 (germline): MGHRA, YSYEKL. V was trimmed by 0 bases and J by 7 bases, leaving 19 bases between them. The CDR3 DNA is TGCGCCAGCAGCCAAGAGCGCGGACAGACAGTACGGGAGCAGTACTTC. Protein: CASSQERGQTVREQYF.

J is TRBJ2-5 and V is TRBV10-3; D remains ambiguous. The end of the DNA aligns better with TRBJ2-7, so the J call may be wrong. This CDR3 is 14 amino acids long. CDR1 ENHRY and CDR2 SYGVKD come from the germline V gene. For the CDR3, the DNA is TGTGCCATCAGCGGAACGGCAGGTACCTACGAGCAGTACTTC. This gives the protein CAISGTAGTYEQYF.

The chain is built from TRBV21-1 and TRBJ2-7. TRBV21-1 corresponds to a pseudogene. The CDR3 is 9 amino acids. CDR3 DNA: TGTGCCAGGTGCTACGAGCAGTACTTC. It codes for CARCYEQYF.

The chain couples TRBV11-2 to TRBJ2-3, with D maybe TRBD2 (5 bases). V was trimmed by 4 bases and J by 0 bases, leaving 20 bases between them. The CDR3 contains 18 residues. Germline V gives CDR1 SGHAT, CDR2 FQNNGV. This CDR3 reads CASSSAASWKTSTDTQYF. In DNA form, the CDR3 reads TGTGCCAGCAGCTCGGCGGCTAGCTGGAAAACTAGCACAGATACGCAGTATTTT.

This clonotype was detected only a few times. The chain couples TRBV6-5 to TRBJ2-7; 9 bases match TRBD1. With 7 bases clipped from V and 5 bases from J, the junction kept 6 bases outside the gene matches. CDR1 MNHEY and CDR2 SVGAGI come from the germline V gene. The CDR3 is 13 amino acids. CDR3 sequence reads: CASISGQGNEQYF. The CDR3 nucleotides are TGTGCCAGCATCTCGGGACAGGGAAACGAGCAGTACTTC.

This sequence joins TRBV3-1 and TRBJ2-3; no clear D. CDR1 is LGHDT and CDR2 is YNNKEL in the germline V gene (reference sequence). The length of the CDR3 is 16 residues. V gave up 0 bases and J gave up 4 bases, with 14 bases separating them. CDR3 sequence reads: CASSQESQRRADTQYF. The CDR3 DNA reads as TGTGCCAGCAGCCAAGAGTCTCAGCGTAGGGCAGATACGCAGTATTTT.

At least ten counts were recorded for this clonotype. The CDR3: CASRLSGGAYEQYF. The CDR3 bases are TGTGCCAGCAGGCTTAGCGGGGGAGCCTACGAGCAGTACTTC. The V and J genes are TRBV27 and TRBJ2-7; 9 bases map to TRBD2. V lost 6 bases, J lost 2 bases, and 5 bases stayed unmatched. In germline, CDR1 is MNHEY, CDR2 SMNVEV (reference sequence). The CDR3 length is 14 residues.

With respect to this clonotype: One junction end does not reproduce the germline sequence, and a read error may be involved. The chain recombines TRBV12-3 or TRBV12-4 with TRBJ2-1; tentatively, D is TRBD1 (5 bases). CDR3 size: 13 residues. Written as DNA, the CDR3 is TGTGCCAGCAGCTTAGGGGCCCGGAATGAGCAGTTCTTC. As protein: CASSLGARNEQFF.